A selection of T cell receptor beta chains follows, all from one sample in a study of blood T cell repertoires in COVID-19. Clones were read by immunoSEQ multiplex PCR, and TCRdb kept only the in-frame ones, dropping some. Among 140,000 to 150,000 clones listed, around four fifths were seen once. The sequenced sample was peripheral blood. All receptors derive from a human donor in a cohort sampled during active COVID-19. CDR3s include the opening cysteine and the closing phenylalanine or tryptophan. The D gene is left open where the match is weak. Expanded clones are given a class, and other clones once, few, many or no size at all.

D gene	clone size	V gene	J gene	CDR3 DNA	CDR3 protein
-	-	TRBV18	TRBJ2-2	TGTGCCAGCTCACCCCCGTCGCCAGGGGCACGGACCGGGGAGCTGTTTTTT	CASSPPSPGARTGELFF
TRBD1	-	TRBV7-8	TRBJ1-3	TGTGCCAGCAGCCAACTAGACAGGGGCTCTGGAAGCACCATATATTTT	CASSQLDRGSGSTIYF
-	-	TRBV5-5	TRBJ1-1	TGTGCCAGCAGCTGGGGAGACACCACGGCTTTCTTT	CASSWGDTTAFF
TRBD2	-	TRBV7-3	TRBJ2-1	TGTGCCAGCAGCCCCAGACTAGCCTCCAATGAGCAGTTCTTC	CASSPRLASNEQFF
-	few	TRBV5-1	TRBJ1-1	TGCGCCAGCAGCGTCTCAGGGTCGTGGACTGAAGCTTTCTTT	CASSVSGSWTEAFF
TRBD1	-	TRBV15	TRBJ1-1	TGTGCCACCAGCAAAGACAGGGTTGGGACTGAAGCTTTCTTT	CATSKDRVGTEAFF
TRBD1	once	TRBV19	TRBJ1-5	TGTGCCAGTAGTATTGGACAGGGGGCCCAGCCCCAGCATTTT	CASSIGQGAQPQHF
-	-	TRBV6-5	TRBJ1-2	TGTGCCAGCAGTACGCGGGCTTACGGTGGCTACACCTTC	CASSTRAYGGYTF
-	-	TRBV27	TRBJ1-1	TGTGCCAGCAGTGCGAGCCCCTTTTTTGATGCTTTCTTT	CASSASPFFDAFF
-	-	TRBV11-2	TRBJ1-1	TGTGCCAGCAGGGGAAGCGGCACTGAAGCTTTCTTT	CASRGSGTEAFF
-	-	TRBV28	TRBJ1-1	TGTGCCAGCAGTTCCCCCTCAGGGTCCATGAACACTGAAGCTTTCTTT	CASSSPSGSMNTEAFF
-	-	TRBV9	TRBJ1-2	TGTGCCAGCAGCGTAGGGCGGCGGCTCGCCTATGGCTACACCTTC	CASSVGRRLAYGYTF
-	-	TRBV28	TRBJ1-2	TGTGCCAGCACTTCGCTCGGGAGCGGAGGCTACACCTTC	CASTSLGSGGYTF
TRBD2	few	TRBV7-9	TRBJ2-7	TGTGCCTTTAGCGGGACATCCTACGAGCAGTACTTC	CAFSGTSYEQYF
TRBD1	-	TRBV5-4	TRBJ1-2	TGTGCCAGCAGAACCGGGACAGAGTCTCTTTATGGCTACACCTTC	CASRTGTESLYGYTF
-	-	TRBV6-1	TRBJ2-3	TGTGCCAGCAGTGAAGGGGGCGCTACGCAGTATTTT	CASSEGGATQYF
-	-	TRBV18	TRBJ2-1	TGTGCCAGCTCACCGGGGAGACGGCCGCAGTTCTTC	CASSPGRRPQFF
TRBD2	-	TRBV15	TRBJ2-2	TGTGCCACCAGCAGAGATTTGCGGGGGGCTATCGGGGAGCTGTTTTTT	CATSRDLRGAIGELFF
TRBD1	once	TRBV3-1/TRBV3-2	TRBJ1-1	TGTGCCAGCAGCCAAAGGACAGGGGAAACTGAAGCTTTCTTT	CASSQRTGETEAFF
TRBD2	-	TRBV9	TRBJ2-5	TGTGCCAGCAGCACGGGACTATCACAAGAGACCCAGTACTTC	CASSTGLSQETQYF
TRBD1	-	TRBV6-5	TRBJ2-1	TGTGCCAGCGTCAGACCCGGGACAGTTTACAATGAGCAGTTCTTC	CASVRPGTVYNEQFF
-	-	TRBV5-4	TRBJ1-6	TGTGCCAGCAGGAGGGATGCTTCACCCCTCCACTTT	CASRRDASPLHF
-	-	TRBV7-9	TRBJ1-3	TGTGCCAGCAGCATGGGGGGACTTCGAAACACCATATATTTT	CASSMGGLRNTIYF
-	-	TRBV18	TRBJ2-3	TGTGCCAGCTCCCTCGGGCAGGGAGGTAGGGCAGATACGCAGTATTTT	CASSLGQGGRADTQYF
-	-	TRBV7-9	TRBJ1-2	TGTGCCAGCAGCTTAGCCGAAGGAGAGGAGAACTATGGCTACACCTTC	CASSLAEGEENYGYTF
-	-	TRBV7-3	TRBJ2-1	TGTGCCAGCAGCGGGGGCGTGCGTTCCTACAATGAGCAGTTCTTC	CASSGGVRSYNEQFF
-	-	TRBV20-1	TRBJ2-7	TGCAGTGCTAGAGATTACTTGTCTGAGTACTTC	CSARDYLSEYF
-	-	TRBV11-2	TRBJ2-2	TGTGCCAGCAGCTTGGGCAGGGGAGTTTTATCCGGGGAGCTGTTTTTT	CASSLGRGVLSGELFF
-	-	TRBV6-2/TRBV6-3	TRBJ2-3	TGTGCCAGCAGTTACCAAAATGGGCCTACAGATACGCAGTATTTT	CASSYQNGPTDTQYF